The rows below give T cell receptor beta chains drawn from one sample of a study of shared clonotypes between healthy human individuals. Using immunoSEQ multiplex PCR, the repertoire was profiled, and TCRdb retains in-frame clones only, with some absent. Among approximately 1.1 million clones listed, around 82% were seen once. The material sequenced was memory CD4+ T cells from PBMCs. The receptor source for this set is a man in his late teens or twenties in good health. Some clones in this sample may be carry-over from other donors' samples. Both conserved end residues are part of each CDR3. The order of the fields is V gene, D gene, clone size, J gene, CDR3 DNA, CDR3 protein. The D gene is left open where the match is weak. Rows may omit the clone size; those that give it use once, few, many or a size class.

TRBV18,NA,few,TRBJ2-2,TGTGCCAGCTCACCACCGACGGGATTATTGGGCACCGGGGAGCTGTTTTTT,CASSPPTGLLGTGELFF
TRBV2,NA,NA,TRBJ2-3,TGTGCCAGCAGTGACGGGTGGGTAGCGGATAGGGCAGATACGCAGTATTTT,CASSDGWVADRADTQYF
TRBV7-3,NA,NA,TRBJ1-2,TGTGCCAGCAGCTTAACGGGTCAGGGTAGGGTCTATGGCTACACCTTC,CASSLTGQGRVYGYTF
TRBV7-3,NA,many,TRBJ1-4,TGTGCCAGCAGCTCGACAGGAGGAAATGAAAAACTGTTTTTT,CASSSTGGNEKLFF
TRBV5-6,NA,NA,TRBJ1-2,TGTGCCAGCAGCACAGACAAGCATGGCTACACCTTC,CASSTDKHGYTF
TRBV5-8,TRBD1,once,TRBJ1-4,TGTGCCAGCAGCACAGAGACAGGGGTGGGTGAAAAACTGTTTTTT,CASSTETGVGEKLFF
TRBV5-1,NA,NA,TRBJ2-1,TGCGCCAGCAGCTTGGGGGGCGCGACTGAGCAGTTCTTC,CASSLGGATEQFF
TRBV1,NA,NA,TRBJ1-2,TGCACCAGCAGCCAAGACGATGGCTATGGCTACACCTTC,CTSSQDDGYGYTF
TRBV27,TRBD2,NA,TRBJ2-5,TGTGCCAGCAGTTCTGGGGGGGGAGAGACCCAGTACTTC,CASSSGGGETQYF
TRBV20-1,NA,once,TRBJ2-7,TGCAGTGCTAGAACTGGGGCAGGGGAGTACTTC,CSARTGAGEYF
TRBV21-1,NA,NA,TRBJ1-1,TGTGCCAGCAGCAAACAGGAGGAGAACACTGAAGCTTTCTTT,CASSKQEENTEAFF
TRBV29-1,NA,NA,TRBJ2-3,TGCAGCGTCGAGGAAGGGTATGGTACGCAGTATTTT,CSVEEGYGTQYF
TRBV28,NA,many,TRBJ1-1,TGTGCCAGCAGTTTACTGAGGGTCACGCAGAACACTGAAGCTTTCTTT,CASSLLRVTQNTEAFF
TRBV28,NA,NA,TRBJ2-5,TGTGCGGGGCAGAGCTATCCCCAAGAGACCCAGTACTTC,CAGQSYPQETQYF
TRBV5-5,TRBD1,NA,TRBJ2-7,TGTGCCAGCAGCTTGCTGTCTGGGACAGTCTACGAGCAGTACTTC,CASSLLSGTVYEQYF
TRBV6-1,TRBD1,NA,TRBJ1-1,TGTGCCAGCAGTACCCAGGGGGTTCTTGGGACTGAAGCTTTCTTT,CASSTQGVLGTEAFF
TRBV10-3,NA,NA,TRBJ2-3,TGTGCCATCAGTGAGTCTGGACATTTCACAGATACGCAGTATTTT,CAISESGHFTDTQYF
TRBV11-2,NA,NA,TRBJ2-7,TGTGCCAGCAGCTGGGCTAGCGCGGGTAGATCCTACGAGCAGTACTTC,CASSWASAGRSYEQYF
TRBV7-2,NA,NA,TRBJ1-2,TGTGCCAGCACCTATTCCTCTAGTAACTATGGCTACACCTTC,CASTYSSSNYGYTF
TRBV7-8,TRBD2,few,TRBJ2-1,TGTGCCAGCAGCTCCCTTCGAGGCCTAGCGGCCTCCAATGAGCAGTTCTTC,CASSSLRGLAASNEQFF
TRBV5-1,NA,NA,TRBJ1-4,TGCGCCAGCAGCAACCCGGGGGGGCTTAATGAAAAACTGTTTTTT,CASSNPGGLNEKLFF
TRBV28,NA,NA,TRBJ2-5,TGTGCCAGCGGACTGGGAGGCGGTGGCGAGACCCAGTACTTC,CASGLGGGGETQYF
TRBV6-5,NA,NA,TRBJ2-7,TGTGCCAGCCGTGGAGGGAAAGGCTACGAGCAGTACTTC,CASRGGKGYEQYF
TRBV4-1,NA,NA,TRBJ2-4,TGCGCCAGCAGCCACCCTGGAGGACCGACAGGCATGTACAGTTCAAAAAACATTCAGTACTTC,CASSHPGGPTGMYSSKNIQYF
TRBV30,NA,NA,TRBJ2-7,TGTGCCTGGAGCGCAACCGGGACAAGCTACGAGCAGTACTTC,CAWSATGTSYEQYF
TRBV2,NA,NA,TRBJ2-6,TGTGCCAGCCAGGGCTCTGGGGCCAACGTCCTGACTTTC,CASQGSGANVLTF
TRBV5-4,NA,many,TRBJ2-1,TGTGCCAGCAGCTTGCCCGGTATCTACAATGAGCAGTTCTTC,CASSLPGIYNEQFF
TRBV7-9,NA,NA,TRBJ1-2,TGTGCCAGCAGCGCGCGCAGGGGTTCGGGCTATGGCTACACCTTC,CASSARRGSGYGYTF
TRBV6-6,TRBD2,NA,TRBJ2-3,TGTGCCAGCCGTATCGGCGGGAGTGATACGCAGTATTTT,CASRIGGSDTQYF
TRBV2,NA,few,TRBJ2-3,TGTGGCAGCACCTTTGGGAGATTCACAGATACGCAGTATTTT,CGSTFGRFTDTQYF
TRBV21-1,NA,NA,TRBJ1-5,TGTGCCAGCAGCTTACCCCGGGACCCCCAGCATTTT,CASSLPRDPQHF
TRBV29-1,NA,NA,TRBJ2-1,TGCAGCGTTGAAGGACCAAAGGCAGGGGAGTCCTACAATGAGCAGTTCTTC,CSVEGPKAGESYNEQFF
TRBV6-1,NA,NA,TRBJ1-1,TGTGCCAGCAGTGGGCCCGAGGGCACTGAAGCTTTCTTT,CASSGPEGTEAFF
TRBV11-3,NA,NA,TRBJ2-1,TGTGCCAGCAGCTTAGGACTTTTGAATGAGCAGTTCTTC,CASSLGLLNEQFF
TRBV30,NA,NA,TRBJ1-5,TGTGCCTGGAGTTGGTCGTTAAATCAGCCCCAGCATTTT,CAWSWSLNQPQHF
TRBV7-2,NA,few,TRBJ1-1,TGTGCCAGCAGCTTAGAGTTCGGGAACTTGAACACTGAAGCTTTCTTT,CASSLEFGNLNTEAFF
TRBV4-3,TRBD2,NA,TRBJ2-1,TGCGCCAGCAGCCAAGATCGAGCGGGGGGCTACAATGAGCAGTTCTTC,CASSQDRAGGYNEQFF
TRBV5-6,TRBD1,NA,TRBJ2-6,TGTGCCAGCAGCGTGGGACCCAGGGGGTCTGGGGCCAACGTCCTGACTTTC,CASSVGPRGSGANVLTF
TRBV7-2,NA,NA,TRBJ2-2,TGTGCCAGCAGCTTGGATAGGGCCGGGGAGCTGTTTTTT,CASSLDRAGELFF
TRBV2,NA,once,TRBJ1-2,TGTGCCAGCAGTGAAGCGCGCCACCTAGGGGGCTACACCTTC,CASSEARHLGGYTF
TRBV4-1,TRBD1,NA,TRBJ1-1,TGCGCCAGCAGCCAACCCCAGACAGGGACCAAAGCTTTCTTT,CASSQPQTGTKAFF
TRBV9,TRBD2,NA,TRBJ2-7,TGTGCCAGCAGCGTAGGTGAGAGCGGGACCTACGAGCAGTACTTC,CASSVGESGTYEQYF
TRBV18,NA,NA,TRBJ2-3,TGTGCCAGCTCAGACTATACAGGGCGGGATACGCAGTATTTT,CASSDYTGRDTQYF
TRBV6-1,NA,once,TRBJ1-2,TGTGCCAGCATTCACAGCTTCGACTATGGCTACACCTTC,CASIHSFDYGYTF
TRBV9,NA,NA,TRBJ2-2,TGTGCCAGCAGCGTCGGGCACAACACCGGGGAGCTGTTTTTT,CASSVGHNTGELFF
TRBV19,NA,NA,TRBJ2-3,TGTGCCAGTAGTCTGGGGGCGGATACGCAGTATTTT,CASSLGADTQYF
TRBV19,NA,many,TRBJ2-2,TGTGCCAGTAGTAACGTCAGCCACAAGAACACCGGGGAGCTGTTTTTT,CASSNVSHKNTGELFF
TRBV4-2,NA,NA,TRBJ1-3,TGTGCCAGCAGCCAAGTTTCGGACTCTGGAAACACCATATATTTT,CASSQVSDSGNTIYF
TRBV7-9,NA,NA,TRBJ1-1,TGTGCCAGCAGCCCTATCTTAGGAGCTTTCTTT,CASSPILGAFF